A selection of T cell receptor beta chains follows, all from one sample in a study of sequential checkpoint blockade in melanoma. TCRdb's copy holds only in-frame clones and misses some; the assay was immunoSEQ multiplex PCR. The sample lists about 12,000 clones, 75% to 80% occurring once. This specimen consisted of CD8+ T cells sorted from blood (inferred from file names), obtained from a patient given nivolumab and ipilimumab in sequence. The receptors were gathered from a human donor with melanoma. Each CDR3 is given with its conserved first and last residue. A D gene is named only where the DNA matches it firmly. Not every row has a clone size; where given, it reads once, few, many or a size class.

abundance | j_gene | d_gene | v_gene | CDR3nt | CDR3aa
. | TRBJ1-1 | . | TRBV6-5 | TGTGCCAGCAGGCCCGTGGAGGGTCTGGGATCTGAAGCTTGCTTT | CASRPVEGLGSEACF
. | TRBJ2-1 | . | TRBV29-1 | TGCAGCGGGGCCCACGGGGGCTACAATGAGCAGTTCTTC | CSGAHGGYNEQFF
. | TRBJ2-4 | . | TRBV2 | TGTGCCAGCAGTGAACGGTGGGGGGGCGAAAACATTCAGTACTTC | CASSERWGGENIQYF
. | TRBJ1-2 | . | TRBV9 | TGTGCCAGCAGCGCCAGTGGCCCCAGCGGGCCCGGCTATGGCTACACCTTC | CASSASGPSGPGYGYTF
. | TRBJ1-4 | . | TRBV18 | TGTGCCAGCTCACCACCGATCACAGGGAGGGAGACTAATGAAAAACTGTTTTTT | CASSPPITGRETNEKLFF
once | TRBJ1-1 | . | TRBV7-3 | TGTGCCAGCAGCTTAGCCCACAAGAACACTGAAGCTTTCTTT | CASSLAHKNTEAFF
. | TRBJ2-5 | TRBD2 | TRBV6-1 | TGTGCCAGCAGTGGACTAGCGGGGGGGCCAGAGACCCAGTACTTC | CASSGLAGGPETQYF
. | TRBJ1-5 | TRBD1 | TRBV6-4 | TGTGCCAGCAGTCGTCCCGGGACAGGGGCCGCAGGACAGCCCCAGCATTTT | CASSRPGTGAAGQPQHF
. | TRBJ2-7 | . | TRBV5-6 | TGTGCCAGCAGCCCCGGGGACAACGAGCAGTACTTC | CASSPGDNEQYF
. | TRBJ2-2 | TRBD2 | TRBV5-1 | TGCGCCAGCAGCTCTAGCGGGTGGAACACCGGGGAGCTGTTTTTT | CASSSSGWNTGELFF
once | TRBJ2-5 | . | TRBV5-1 | TGCGCCAGCAGCTACCCGAACGAGCGGCGGTACCAAGAGACCCAGTACTTC | CASSYPNERRYQETQYF
. | TRBJ2-1 | . | TRBV5-4 | TGTGCCAGCAGCTTGGCGTCTAGCTCAAATGAGCAGTTCTTC | CASSLASSSNEQFF
. | TRBJ2-1 | TRBD2 | TRBV9 | TGTGCCAGCACCGGGGCTGTAGCGGGGGAGAACAATGAGCAGTTCTTC | CASTGAVAGENNEQFF
. | TRBJ1-1 | TRBD1 | TRBV28 | TGTGCCAGTAGTACCCCGGGACAGTCGAACACTGAAGCTTTCTTT | CASSTPGQSNTEAFF
. | TRBJ1-4 | . | TRBV4-2 | TGTGCCAGCAGCCCACGAGGTACTGCAACTAATGAAAAACTGTTTTTT | CASSPRGTATNEKLFF
few | TRBJ1-4 | TRBD1 | TRBV4-1 | TGCGCCAGCAGCCAAGTAGGGGGCACCTCTAATGAAAAACTGTTTTTT | CASSQVGGTSNEKLFF
. | TRBJ2-1 | TRBD2 | TRBV6-5 | TGTGCCAGCTCGCGCGGGGAATCTAGCGGCTCGCAGTTCTTC | CASSRGESSGSQFF
. | TRBJ1-3 | TRBD1 | TRBV7-9 | TGTGCCAGCAGCCAAGGGGGCACTGGAAACACCATATATTTT | CASSQGGTGNTIYF
. | TRBJ2-7 | TRBD1 | TRBV28 | TGTGCCAGCAGTTTAAGCGGGACAGGGGTGTACGAGCAGTACTTC | CASSLSGTGVYEQYF
. | TRBJ2-7 | TRBD2 | TRBV4-2 | TGTGCCAGCAGCCAGTGGGGGACTAGCGGGAGGTACGAGCAGTACTTC | CASSQWGTSGRYEQYF
. | TRBJ2-7 | . | TRBV6-5 | TGTGCCAGCAGTTACTTTGGGGGGAGTTCCGACGAGCAGTACTTC | CASSYFGGSSDEQYF
once | TRBJ2-7 | TRBD1 | TRBV6-5 | TGTGCCAGCAGTTACGGACAGGGAGTCCACGAGCAGTACTTC | CASSYGQGVHEQYF
. | TRBJ2-2 | . | TRBV27 | TGTGCCAGCAGTTTATTGCGTACCGGGGAGCTGTTTTTT | CASSLLRTGELFF
. | TRBJ1-6 | TRBD1 | TRBV9 | TGTGCCAGCAGCGAAACCGGGACAGGGAATTCACCCCTCCACTTT | CASSETGTGNSPLHF
. | TRBJ1-1 | . | TRBV7-9 | TGTGCCAGCAGCTCCGGTTTTTCTGAAGCTTTCTTT | CASSSGFSEAFF
. | TRBJ2-5 | TRBD2 | TRBV27 | TGTGCCAGCAGTGTACTAGCGGGGCTACAAGAGACCCAGTACTTC | CASSVLAGLQETQYF
. | TRBJ2-1 | TRBD1 | TRBV5-4 | TGTGCCAGCAGCGCGACAGGGGTTGAGCAGTTCTTC | CASSATGVEQFF
medium-sized | TRBJ2-7 | . | TRBV6-5 | TGTGCCAGCAGGCCAACAGGGCACTCCTACGAGCAGTACTTC | CASRPTGHSYEQYF
. | TRBJ2-7 | TRBD2 | TRBV27 | TGTGCCAGCAGTCACACACTAGCGGGAGAGCAGTACTTC | CASSHTLAGEQYF
. | TRBJ2-7 | TRBD1 | TRBV27 | TGTGCCAGCAGTTACAGGGGGCCCAACGAGCAGTACTTC | CASSYRGPNEQYF
few | TRBJ1-1 | TRBD1 | TRBV15 | TGTGCCACCAGGCAGGGGGCGTCGGGTACTGAAGCTTTCTTT | CATRQGASGTEAFF
. | TRBJ1-5 | TRBD1 | TRBV6-7 | TGTGCCAGCAGTTACAATTGTGGACAGGGCGCCAATCAGCCCCAGCATTTT | CASSYNCGQGANQPQHF
. | TRBJ1-3 | . | TRBV5-6 | TGTGCCAGCAGCTTCGGACTGCGAAACACCATATATTTT | CASSFGLRNTIYF
. | TRBJ1-2 | . | TRBV29-1 | TGCAGCGTTGAAACGGGTTCCTATGGCTACACCTTC | CSVETGSYGYTF
. | TRBJ2-5 | . | TRBV28 | TGTGCCAGCAGCCCCCTGGACACCCAAGAGACCCAGTACTTC | CASSPLDTQETQYF
. | TRBJ2-1 | TRBD2 | TRBV19 | TGTGCCAGTAGTGGACTAGCGGGGGGAGGCAATGAGCAGTTCTTC | CASSGLAGGGNEQFF
few | TRBJ2-7 | TRBD2 | TRBV4-1 | TGCGCCAGCAGCCAAGATAGCGGGAGTGAATACGAGCAGTACTTC | CASSQDSGSEYEQYF
. | TRBJ1-5 | . | TRBV10-3 | TGTGCCATCAGTGAGCCCGGGAGCAATCAGCCCCAGCATTTT | CAISEPGSNQPQHF
. | TRBJ2-7 | . | TRBV20-1 | TGCAGTGCTAGAGAGGGGGCCGAGCAGTACTTC | CSAREGAEQYF
. | TRBJ2-1 | TRBD2 | TRBV6-5 | TGTGCCAGCAGTCCCGGACTAGCGTACAATGAGCAGTTCTTC | CASSPGLAYNEQFF
. | TRBJ1-1 | TRBD1 | TRBV27 | TGTGCCAGCAGTCGACAGGGTTTGAACACTGAAGCTTTCTTT | CASSRQGLNTEAFF
. | TRBJ2-7 | . | TRBV28 | TGTGCCAGCAGTTTTCGGCAGGTGAACTACGAGCAGTACTTC | CASSFRQVNYEQYF
. | TRBJ1-2 | . | TRBV9 | TGTGCCAGCAGGGGAGAGGGCTATAACCATGGCTACACCTTC | CASRGEGYNHGYTF
. | TRBJ2-7 | . | TRBV27 | TGTGCCAGCAGTTTATACCCAGCGAGCTCCTACGAGCAGTACTTC | CASSLYPASSYEQYF
. | TRBJ2-7 | . | TRBV11-2 | TGTGCCAGCAGCCCAGGGGTACGCTACGAGCAGTACTTC | CASSPGVRYEQYF
large | TRBJ1-1 | TRBD1 | TRBV4-3 | TGCGCCAGCAGCCAAGGGTTCAGTACAGGGGTATATGGGACTGAAGCTTTCTTT | CASSQGFSTGVYGTEAFF
. | TRBJ2-7 | TRBD1 | TRBV15 | TGTGCCACCAGAAGCATCAGGGGGATCTACGAGCAGTACTTC | CATRSIRGIYEQYF
. | TRBJ2-7 | . | TRBV19 | TGTGCCAGTAGTATTCTCCCCAACACCGAGCAGTACTTC | CASSILPNTEQYF
few | TRBJ1-4 | . | TRBV7-9 | TGTGCCAGCAGCCCCCGGACAGAGAACAATGAAAAACTGTTTTTT | CASSPRTENNEKLFF
. | TRBJ2-7 | TRBD2 | TRBV15 | TGTGCCACCAGCAGAGATCGGGCGGGAGGGTACGAGCAGTACTTC | CATSRDRAGGYEQYF
. | TRBJ2-7 | TRBD1 | TRBV7-9 | TGTGCCAGCAGCCGGGGTGGGACAGGGGATCCCGAGCAGTACTTC | CASSRGGTGDPEQYF
. | TRBJ1-2 | . | TRBV11-2 | TGTGCCAGCAGCAATCAAATGCAGGGGAATGGCTACACCTTC | CASSNQMQGNGYTF
once | TRBJ1-2 | TRBD1 | TRBV6-5 | TGTGCCAGCAGCATACAGGGGAACTATGGCTACACCTTC | CASSIQGNYGYTF
. | TRBJ2-2 | TRBD2 | TRBV6-4 | TGTGCCAGCAGTGACTCAGCGGGGGGGCACACCGGGGAGCTGTTTTTT | CASSDSAGGHTGELFF
. | TRBJ2-7 | . | TRBV28 | TGTGCCAGCAGTTTTAGGAGGGAAGACAATTCCTACGAGCAGTACTTC | CASSFRREDNSYEQYF
. | TRBJ2-7 | . | TRBV4-1 | TGCGCCAGTTCTCAGACAGCCTCCTACGAGCAGTACTTC | CASSQTASYEQYF
. | TRBJ2-1 | . | TRBV19 | TGTGCCAGTAGTATGGGGGGAACCTACAATGAGCAGTTCTTC | CASSMGGTYNEQFF
. | TRBJ2-7 | TRBD2 | TRBV19 | TGTGCCAGTACCCCTACTAGCGGGAGCTCCTACGAGCAGTACTTC | CASTPTSGSSYEQYF
. | TRBJ1-4 | . | TRBV6-5 | TGTGCCAGCAGCCGTATAAGGACAGAGAATGAAAAACTGTTTTTT | CASSRIRTENEKLFF